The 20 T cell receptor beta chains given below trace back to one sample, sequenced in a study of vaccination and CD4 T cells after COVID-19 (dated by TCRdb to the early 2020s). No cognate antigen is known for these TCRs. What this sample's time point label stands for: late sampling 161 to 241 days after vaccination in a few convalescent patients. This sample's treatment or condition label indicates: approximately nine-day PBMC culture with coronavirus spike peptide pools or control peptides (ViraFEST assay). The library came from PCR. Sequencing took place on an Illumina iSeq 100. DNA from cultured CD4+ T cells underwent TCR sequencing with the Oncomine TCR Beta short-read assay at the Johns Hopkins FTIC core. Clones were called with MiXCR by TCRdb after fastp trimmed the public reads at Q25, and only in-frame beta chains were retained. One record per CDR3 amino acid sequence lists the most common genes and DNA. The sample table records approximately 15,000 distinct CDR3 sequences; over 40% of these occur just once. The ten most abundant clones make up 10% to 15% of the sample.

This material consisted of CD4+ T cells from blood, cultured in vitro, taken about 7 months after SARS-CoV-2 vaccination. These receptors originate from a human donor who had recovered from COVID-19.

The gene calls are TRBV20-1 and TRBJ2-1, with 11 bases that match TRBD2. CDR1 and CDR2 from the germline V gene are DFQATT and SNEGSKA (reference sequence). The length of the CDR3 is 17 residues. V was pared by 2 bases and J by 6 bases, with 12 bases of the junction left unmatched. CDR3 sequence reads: CSARSASGRTGFNEQFF. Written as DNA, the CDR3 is TGCAGTGCTAGATCAGCTAGCGGGAGGACCGGATTCAATGAGCAGTTCTTC.

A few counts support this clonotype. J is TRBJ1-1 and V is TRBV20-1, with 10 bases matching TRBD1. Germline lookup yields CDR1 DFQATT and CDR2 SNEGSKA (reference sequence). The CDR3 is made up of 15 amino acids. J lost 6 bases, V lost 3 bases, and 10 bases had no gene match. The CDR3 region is CSASSRGTGVSEAFF. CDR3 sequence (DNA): TGCAGTGCTAGTTCCCGCGGGACAGGGGTCTCTGAAGCTTTCTTT.

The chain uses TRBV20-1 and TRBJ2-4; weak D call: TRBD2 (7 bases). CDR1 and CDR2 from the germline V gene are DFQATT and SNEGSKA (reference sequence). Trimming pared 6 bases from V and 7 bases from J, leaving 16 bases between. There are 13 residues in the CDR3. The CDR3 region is CSAGGPATNIQYF. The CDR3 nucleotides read TGCAGTGCCGGGGGGCCCGCAACGAACATTCAGTACTTC.

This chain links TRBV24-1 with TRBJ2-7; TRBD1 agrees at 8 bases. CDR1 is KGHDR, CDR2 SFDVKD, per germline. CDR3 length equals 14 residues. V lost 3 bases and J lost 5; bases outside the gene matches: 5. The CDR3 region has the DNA TGTGCCACCAGTGATATAGACAGGGGTCACGAGCAGTACTTC. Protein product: CATSDIDRGHEQYF.

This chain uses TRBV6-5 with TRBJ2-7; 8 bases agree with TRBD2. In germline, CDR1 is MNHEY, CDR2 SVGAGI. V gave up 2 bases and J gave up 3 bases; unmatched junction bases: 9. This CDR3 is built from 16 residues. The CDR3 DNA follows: TGTGCCAGCAGTTACGCTTTCGCGGGAGGATTCTACGAGCAGTACTTC. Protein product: CASSYAFAGGFYEQYF.

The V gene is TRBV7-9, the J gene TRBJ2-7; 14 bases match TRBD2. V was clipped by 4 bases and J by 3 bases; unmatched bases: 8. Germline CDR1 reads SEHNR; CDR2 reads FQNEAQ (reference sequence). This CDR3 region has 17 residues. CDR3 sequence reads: CASSSTSGRAFGYEQYF. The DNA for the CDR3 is TGTGCCAGCAGCTCGACTAGCGGGAGGGCCTTCGGCTACGAGCAGTACTTC.

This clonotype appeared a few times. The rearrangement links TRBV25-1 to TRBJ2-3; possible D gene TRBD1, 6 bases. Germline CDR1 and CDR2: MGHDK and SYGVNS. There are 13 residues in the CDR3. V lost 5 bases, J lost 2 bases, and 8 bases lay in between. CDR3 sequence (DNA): TGTGCCAGCAGTCGACAGGACACAGATACGCAGTATTTT. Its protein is CASSRQDTDTQYF.

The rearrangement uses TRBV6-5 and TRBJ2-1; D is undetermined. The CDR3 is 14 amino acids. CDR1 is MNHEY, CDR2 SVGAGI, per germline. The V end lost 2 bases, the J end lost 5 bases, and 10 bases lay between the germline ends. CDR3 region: CASSYLSRDNEQFF. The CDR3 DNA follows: TGTGCCAGCAGTTACCTTTCCAGAGACAATGAGCAGTTCTTC.

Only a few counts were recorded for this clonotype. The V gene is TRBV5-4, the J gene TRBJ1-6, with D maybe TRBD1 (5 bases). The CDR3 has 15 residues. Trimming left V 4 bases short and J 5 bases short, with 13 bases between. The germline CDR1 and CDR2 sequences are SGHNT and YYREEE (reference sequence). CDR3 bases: TGTGCCAGCAGCCCCGGGTGGGGGGATAATTCACCCCTCCACTTT. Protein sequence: CASSPGWGDNSPLHF.

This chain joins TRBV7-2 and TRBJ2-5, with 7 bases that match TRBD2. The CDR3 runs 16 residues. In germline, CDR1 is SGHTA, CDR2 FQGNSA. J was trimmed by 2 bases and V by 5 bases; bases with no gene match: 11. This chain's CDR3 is CASSPRGTRGQETQYF. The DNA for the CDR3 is TGTGCCAGCAGCCCGCGAGGGACGCGGGGGCAAGAGACCCAGTACTTC.

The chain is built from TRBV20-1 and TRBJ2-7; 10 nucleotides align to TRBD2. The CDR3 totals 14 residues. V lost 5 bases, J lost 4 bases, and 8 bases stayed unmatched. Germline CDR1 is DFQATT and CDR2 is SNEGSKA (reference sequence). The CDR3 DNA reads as TGCAGTGCTGTTAGACTAGCGGGCATGTACGAGCAGTACTTC. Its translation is CSAVRLAGMYEQYF.

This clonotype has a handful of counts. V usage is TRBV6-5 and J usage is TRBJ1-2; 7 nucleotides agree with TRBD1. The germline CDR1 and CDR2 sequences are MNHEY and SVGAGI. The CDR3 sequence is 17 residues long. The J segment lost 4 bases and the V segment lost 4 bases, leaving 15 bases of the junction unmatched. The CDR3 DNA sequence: TGTGCCAGCAGTTCCCTTGGAGGGGGCGACCTCCTCTATGGCTACACCTTC. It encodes CASSSLGGGDLLYGYTF.

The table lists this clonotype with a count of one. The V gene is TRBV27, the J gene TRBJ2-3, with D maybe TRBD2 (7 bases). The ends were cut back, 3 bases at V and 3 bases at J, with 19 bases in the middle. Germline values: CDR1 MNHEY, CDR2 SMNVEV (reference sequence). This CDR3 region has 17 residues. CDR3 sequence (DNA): TGTGCCAGCAGTTTGGGCGGGGGCGGGAGAGGGACAGATACGCAGTATTTT. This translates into CASSLGGGGRGTDTQYF.

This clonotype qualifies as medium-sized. The CDR3 bases are TGTGCCATCGGAGGGAGCGGGCGCGCTGAAGCTTTCTTT. Protein: CAIGGSGRAEAFF. The rearrangement joins TRBV10-3 to TRBJ1-1; no clear D gene. Germline V gives CDR1 ENHRY, CDR2 SYGVKD. The V gene lost 8 bases and the J gene lost 6 bases, with 16 bases spanning the gap. This CDR3 is 13 amino acids long.

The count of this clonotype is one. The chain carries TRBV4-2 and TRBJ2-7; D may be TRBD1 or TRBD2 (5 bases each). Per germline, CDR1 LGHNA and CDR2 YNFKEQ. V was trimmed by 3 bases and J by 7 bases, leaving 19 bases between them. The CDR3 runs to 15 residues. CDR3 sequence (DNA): TGTGCCAGCAGCCATGGGGGTCCCGGACTGCGGGAGCAGTACTTC. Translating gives CASSHGGPGLREQYF.

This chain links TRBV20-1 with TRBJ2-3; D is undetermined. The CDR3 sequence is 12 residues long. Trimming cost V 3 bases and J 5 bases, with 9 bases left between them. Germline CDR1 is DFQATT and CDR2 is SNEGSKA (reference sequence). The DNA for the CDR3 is TGCAGTGCTAGTATATCGGGAGATACGCAGTATTTT. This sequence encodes CSASISGDTQYF.

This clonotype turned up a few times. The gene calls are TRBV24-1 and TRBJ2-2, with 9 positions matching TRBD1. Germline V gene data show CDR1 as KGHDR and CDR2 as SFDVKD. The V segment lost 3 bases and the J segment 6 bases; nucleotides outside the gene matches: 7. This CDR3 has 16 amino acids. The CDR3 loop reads CATSDHRTGEAGELFF. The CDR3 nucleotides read TGTGCCACCAGTGATCACCGGACAGGGGAGGCCGGGGAGCTGTTTTTT.

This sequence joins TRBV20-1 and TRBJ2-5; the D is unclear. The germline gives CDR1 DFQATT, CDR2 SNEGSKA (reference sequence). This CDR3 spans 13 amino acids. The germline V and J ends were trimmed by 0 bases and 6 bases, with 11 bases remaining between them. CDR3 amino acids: CSARDVPSQTQYF. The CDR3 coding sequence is TGCAGTGCTAGAGATGTCCCCTCACAGACCCAGTACTTC.

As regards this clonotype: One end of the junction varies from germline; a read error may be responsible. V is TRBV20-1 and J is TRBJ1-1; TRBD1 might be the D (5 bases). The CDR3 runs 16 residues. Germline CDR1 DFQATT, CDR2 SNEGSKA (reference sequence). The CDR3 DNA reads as TGCAGTGCTAGAGGAAGCGCAGCAGGGACGGGGACTGAAGATTTCTTT. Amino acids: CSARGSAAGTGTEDFF.

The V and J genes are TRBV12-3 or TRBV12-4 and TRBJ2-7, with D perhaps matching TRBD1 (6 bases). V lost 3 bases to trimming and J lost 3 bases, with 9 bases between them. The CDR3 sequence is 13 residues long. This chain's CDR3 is CASSLNRDYEQYF. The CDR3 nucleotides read TGTGCCAGCAGTTTGAACAGGGACTACGAGCAGTACTTC.